These 14 T cell receptor beta chains originate from one sample sequenced in a study of blood T cell repertoires in COVID-19. The protocol was immunoSEQ multiplex PCR, while the TCRdb copy is restricted to in-frame clones and leaves out a portion. This sample has 45,000 to 70,000 clones; around 81% occur once, and the top ten carry 25% to 35%. The sample was peripheral blood. Source of these receptors: an elderly woman with active or convalescent COVID-19.

V gene TRBV9 combines with J gene TRBJ1-1, with D perhaps matching TRBD1 (6 bases). This CDR3 has 14 residues. V lost 4 bases and J 1 base, leaving 11 bases between the germline ends. Looked up from germline, CDR1 is SGDLS and CDR2 is YYNGEE. The CDR3 sequence: CASSILDRNTEAFF. The CDR3 DNA sequence: TGTGCCAGCAGCATTTTGGACAGGAACACTGAAGCTTTCTTT. The full variable domain, completed using reference TRBV9 and TRBJ1-1, is DSGVTQTPKHLITATGQRVTLRCSPRSGDLSVYWYQQSLDQGLQFLIQYYNGEERAKGNILERFSAQQFPDLHSELNLSSLELGDSALYFCASSILDRNTEAFFGQGTRLTVV.

Note on this clone: Different DNA sequences within this sample yield the same CDR3. The gene calls are TRBV7-3 and TRBJ1-4, with TRBD1 matching over 7 bases. From germline, CDR1 is SGHTA and CDR2 FQGTGA. With 1 base clipped from V and 6 bases from J, the junction kept 8 bases outside the gene matches. This CDR3 is built from 16 residues. The CDR3 loop reads CASSLNVGQRHEKLFF. CDR3 DNA sequence: TGTGCCAGCAGCTTAAATGTGGGACAGAGGCATGAAAAACTGTTTTTT.

The chain uses TRBV6-6 and TRBJ1-6; no clear D. The germline CDR1 and CDR2 sequences are MNHNY and SVGAGI (reference sequence). The germline V and J ends were trimmed by 5 bases and 0 bases, with 14 bases remaining between them. The CDR3 loop spans 17 amino acids. CDR3 sequence: CASSRNPPGSYNSPLHF. The CDR3 nucleotides are TGTGCCAGCAGTCGAAATCCCCCGGGCTCCTATAATTCACCCCTCCACTTT.

The chain is built from TRBV7-9 and TRBJ1-4; D is ambiguous. The CDR3 loop spans 16 amino acids. Germline CDR1 is SEHNR and CDR2 is FQNEAQ (reference sequence). The V end lost 1 base, the J end lost 4 bases, and 13 bases lay between the germline ends. The CDR3 DNA is TGTGCCAGCAGCTTAGGACTCGGGGATAGTAATGAAAAACTGTTTTTT. This gives the protein CASSLGLGDSNEKLFF.

J is TRBJ1-5 and V is TRBV4-3; 7 nucleotides match TRBD1. Trimming cost V 2 bases and J 6 bases; bases outside gene matches: 7. The CDR3 extends over 15 amino acids. Germline CDR1 and CDR2: LGHNA and YSLEER. This CDR3 is CASSQPDRVGQPQHF. The CDR3, as DNA: TGCGCCAGCAGCCAACCAGACAGGGTCGGTCAGCCCCAGCATTTT.

V and J are TRBV5-1 and TRBJ2-7; the match to TRBD1 covers 7 bases. The CDR3 totals 15 residues. Looked up from germline, CDR1 is SGHRS and CDR2 is YFSETQ. V lost 4 bases and J lost 5; bases outside the gene matches: 12. As DNA, the CDR3 is TGCGCCAGCAGCACACCGGGACAGCGGTCGGACGAGCAGTACTTC. It codes for CASSTPGQRSDEQYF.

This sequence joins TRBV2 and TRBJ1-2, with D possibly matching TRBD1 (5 bases). The CDR3 runs to 15 residues. From germline, CDR1 is SNHLY and CDR2 FYNNEI. V lost 2 bases to trimming and J lost 3 bases, with 13 bases between them. The CDR3 sequence is CASSESAGIYYGYTF. The CDR3 DNA reads TGTGCCAGCAGTGAATCGGCAGGGATATACTATGGCTACACCTTC. Drawing the rest from reference TRBV2 and TRBJ1-2, the complete variable domain is EPEVTQTPSHQVTQMGQEVILRCVPISNHLYFYWYRQILGQKVEFLVSFYNNEISEKSEIFDDQFSVERPDGSNFTLKIRSTKLEDSAMYFCASSESAGIYYGYTFGSGTRLTVV.

The chain has TRBV3-1 (or the pseudogene TRBV3-2) and TRBJ2-2; 9 nucleotides line up with TRBD2. Unmatched junction bases numbered 4, after V lost 6 bases and J lost 2 bases. Germline V lookup: CDR1 LGHDT, CDR2 YNNKEL (reference sequence). CDR3 length equals 15 residues. The CDR3 bases are TGTGCCAGCAGAGCCGGGACTAGCAACACCGGGGAGCTGTTTTTT. Translated: CASRAGTSNTGELFF.

The CDR3 DNA reads TGTGCCAGCAGCTCCTCAGGGGGTAACTATGGCTACACCTTC. As protein: CASSSSGGNYGYTF. The chain couples TRBV9 to TRBJ1-2; the match to TRBD1 covers 7 bases. Germline V CDR1 and CDR2: SGDLS, YYNGEE. The CDR3 sequence is 14 residues long. The trim removed 4 bases at V and 1 base at J, leaving 4 bases unmatched. Using reference TRBV9 and TRBJ1-2 for the parts outside the CDR3, the full variable domain is DSGVTQTPKHLITATGQRVTLRCSPRSGDLSVYWYQQSLDQGLQFLIQYYNGEERAKGNILERFSAQQFPDLHSELNLSSLELGDSALYFCASSSSGGNYGYTFGSGTRLTVV.

This rearrangement joins TRBV24-1 to TRBJ2-5; 7 bases are a match to TRBD1. CDR3 length equals 16 residues. Germline lookup yields CDR1 KGHDR and CDR2 SFDVKD. V shed 6 bases and J 3 bases; nucleotides not matched to a gene: 12. As DNA, the CDR3 is TGTGCCACCAGTCGATCCGGGACAGAGTATGAAGAGACCCAGTACTTC. This sequence encodes CATSRSGTEYEETQYF.

DNA for the CDR3: TGCGCCAGCAGCTCCGGTGACAGGAGCTCCTACGAGCAGTACTTC. This translates into CASSSGDRSSYEQYF. The V gene is TRBV5-1, the J gene TRBJ2-7, with a possible D match to TRBD1 (6 bases). V gave up 3 bases and J gave up 0 bases, with 13 bases separating them. Germline V gene lookup returns CDR1 SGHRS and CDR2 YFSETQ. CDR3 length equals 15 residues.

The V gene is TRBV19, the J gene TRBJ1-5; 7 positions agree with TRBD1. V was pared by 4 bases and J by 0 bases, with 12 bases of the junction left unmatched. Germline V lookup: CDR1 LNHDA, CDR2 SQIVND (reference sequence). This CDR3 spans 18 amino acids. This CDR3 is CASSTRPPGQLSNQPQHF. The CDR3, as DNA: TGTGCCAGTAGTACCCGCCCCCCGGGACAGCTTAGCAATCAGCCCCAGCATTTT.

V and J are TRBV7-2 and TRBJ2-6, with D tentatively TRBD2 (7 bases). This CDR3 has 16 residues. Germline V gene sequence: CDR1 SGHTA, CDR2 FQGNSA. V lost 5 bases to trimming and J lost 2 bases, with 13 bases between them. CDR3 nucleotide sequence: TGTGCCAGCAGCCTAGGGGGGGGGCCTGGGGCCAACGTCCTGACTTTC. It specifies CASSLGGGPGANVLTF.

CDR3 sequence: CASSQGSSAYEQYF. As DNA, the CDR3 is TGTGCCAGCAGCCAAGGCTCTAGCGCCTACGAGCAGTACTTC. The V gene is TRBV3-1 (or the pseudogene TRBV3-2), the J gene TRBJ2-7; maybe TRBD2 (6 bases). Germline CDR1 is LGHDT and CDR2 is YNNKEL (reference sequence). This CDR3 has 14 amino acids. The V and J ends lost 1 base and 2 bases respectively, with 9 bases between them.